These 2 T cell receptor beta chains originate from one sample sequenced in a study of blood T cell repertoires in COVID-19 (TCRdb year 2020). The library relied on the immunoSEQ multiplex PCR assay. TCRdb provides this immuneACCESS table in a form limited to in-frame rearrangements. Some clones are lacking; in checked studies, under half of them reflect an unresolved V gene, and why the rest are absent is not known. This sample comprises some 170,000 clones, 65% to 90% of them detected only once. In total, the top ten clones hold around 15% of the sample. The specimen sequenced was PBMCs or T cells enriched from blood (not recorded which). The receptors shown here come from a man in his fifties who had recovered from COVID-19.

The gene calls are TRBV5-1 and TRBJ2-5; 7 nucleotides line up with TRBD1. Looked up from germline, CDR1 is SGHRS and CDR2 is YFSETQ. Unmatched junction bases numbered 7, after V lost 3 bases and J lost 5 bases. The CDR3 is made up of 14 amino acids. CDR3 sequence (DNA): TGCGCCAGCAGCTCAGGACAGGCGGCGGAGACCCAGTACTTC. Translation: CASSSGQAAETQYF. Using reference TRBV5-1 and TRBJ2-5 for the parts outside the CDR3, the full variable domain is KAGVTQTPRYLIKTRGQQVTLSCSPISGHRSVSWYQQTPGQGLQFLFEYFSETQRNKGNFPGRFSGRQFSNSRSEMNVSTLELGDSALYLCASSSGQAAETQYFGPGTRLLVL.

Remarks on this clone: Other DNA sequences of this sample code for an identical CDR3. The rearrangement links TRBV5-1 to TRBJ2-3; 10 bases are a match to TRBD1. Trimming cost V 4 bases and J 1 base; bases outside gene matches: 3. The germline V gene encodes CDR1 SGHRS and CDR2 YFSETQ. This CDR3 is 15 amino acids long. The CDR3 region has the DNA TGCGCCAGCAGCCCAGGACAGGGGGGCACAGATACGCAGTATTTT. Translating it yields CASSPGQGGTDTQYF.